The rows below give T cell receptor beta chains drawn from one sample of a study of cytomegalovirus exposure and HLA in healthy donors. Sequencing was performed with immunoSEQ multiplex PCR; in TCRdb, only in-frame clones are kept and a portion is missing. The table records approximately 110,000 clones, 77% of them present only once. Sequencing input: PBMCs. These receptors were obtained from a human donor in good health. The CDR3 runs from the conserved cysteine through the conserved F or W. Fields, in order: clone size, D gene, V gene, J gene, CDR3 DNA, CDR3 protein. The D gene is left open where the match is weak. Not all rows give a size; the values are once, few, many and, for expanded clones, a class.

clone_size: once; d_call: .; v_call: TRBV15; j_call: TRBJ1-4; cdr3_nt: TGTGCCACCAGCAGAGATTGGGGGACATCTAATGAAAAACTGTTTTTT; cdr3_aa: CATSRDWGTSNEKLFF
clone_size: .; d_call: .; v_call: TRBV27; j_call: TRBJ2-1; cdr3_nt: TGTGCCAGCAGTTTGATAGGAGAGGAGCAGTTCTTC; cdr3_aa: CASSLIGEEQFF
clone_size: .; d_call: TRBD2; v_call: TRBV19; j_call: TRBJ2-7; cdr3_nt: TGTGCCAGCCAAATAGCGGGAGGACATTACGAGCAGTACTTC; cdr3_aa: CASQIAGGHYEQYF
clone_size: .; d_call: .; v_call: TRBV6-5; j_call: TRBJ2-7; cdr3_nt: TGTGCCAGCAGTGGGGGAGGATCTGGAGGCCACGAGCAGTACTTC; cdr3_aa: CASSGGGSGGHEQYF
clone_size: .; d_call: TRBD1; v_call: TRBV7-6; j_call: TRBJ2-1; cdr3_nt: TGTGCCAGCAGCTCCAGGACAGGGGCGATCAGCTCCTACAATGAGCAGTTCTTC; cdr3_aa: CASSSRTGAISSYNEQFF
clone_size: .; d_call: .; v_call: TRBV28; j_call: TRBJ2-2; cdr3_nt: TGTGCCAGCAGAGTAGGAGGGTCTATCTTTGCCGGGGAGCTGTTTTTT; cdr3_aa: CASRVGGSIFAGELFF
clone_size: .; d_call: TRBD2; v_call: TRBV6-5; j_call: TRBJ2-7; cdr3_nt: TGTGCCAGCAGTTACACCGGGACTAGCGGCGAGCAGTACTTC; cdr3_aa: CASSYTGTSGEQYF
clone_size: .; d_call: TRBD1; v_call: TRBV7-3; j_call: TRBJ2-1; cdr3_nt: TGTGCCAGCAGCTTACAGTCCACAGGGGGTCATGAGCAGTTCTTC; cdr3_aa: CASSLQSTGGHEQFF
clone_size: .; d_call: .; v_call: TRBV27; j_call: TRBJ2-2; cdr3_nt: TGTGCCAGCAGTTCAGGGTGGGGCACCGGGGAGCTGTTTTTT; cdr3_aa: CASSSGWGTGELFF
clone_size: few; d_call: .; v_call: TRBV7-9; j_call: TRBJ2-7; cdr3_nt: TGTGCCAGCAGCTTCCAGGACAGCAACTACGAGCAGTACTTC; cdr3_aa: CASSFQDSNYEQYF
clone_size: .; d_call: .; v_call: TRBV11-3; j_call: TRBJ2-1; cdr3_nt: TGTGCCAGCAGCTACACGGGAGAATCCTACAATGAGCAGTTCTTC; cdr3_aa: CASSYTGESYNEQFF
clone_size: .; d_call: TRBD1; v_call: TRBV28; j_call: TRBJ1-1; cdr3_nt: TGTGCCAGCAGTCCACCCCCCCGGACAGGACCAATGGACACTGAAGCTTTCTTT; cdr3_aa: CASSPPPRTGPMDTEAFF
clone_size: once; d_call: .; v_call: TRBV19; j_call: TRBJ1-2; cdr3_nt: TGTGCCAGTAGTATAGAGGGAGGGAAACGAAACTATGGCTACACCTTC; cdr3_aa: CASSIEGGKRNYGYTF
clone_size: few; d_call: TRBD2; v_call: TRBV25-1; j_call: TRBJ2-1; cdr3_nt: TGTGCCAGCATCCCCTTCGGGACTAGCGGATACAATGAGCAGTTCTTC; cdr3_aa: CASIPFGTSGYNEQFF
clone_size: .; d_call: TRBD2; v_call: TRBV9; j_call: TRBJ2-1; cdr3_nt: TGTGCCAGCAGCGGAGGGGGACTAGGGGAGGGGGAGCAGTTCTTC; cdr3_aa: CASSGGGLGEGEQFF
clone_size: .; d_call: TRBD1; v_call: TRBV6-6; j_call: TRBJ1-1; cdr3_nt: TGTGCCGGTAAAGACAGGGGGACCACTGAAGCTTTCTTT; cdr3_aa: CAGKDRGTTEAFF
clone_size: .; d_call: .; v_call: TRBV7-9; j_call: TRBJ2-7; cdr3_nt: TGTGCCAGCAGCTTCCGGGGGACCTACGAGCAGTACTTC; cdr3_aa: CASSFRGTYEQYF
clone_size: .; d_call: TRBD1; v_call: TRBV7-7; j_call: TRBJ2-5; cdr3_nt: TGTGCCAGCAGCTTATCGGGACAGGGGGAGACCCAGTACTTC; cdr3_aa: CASSLSGQGETQYF
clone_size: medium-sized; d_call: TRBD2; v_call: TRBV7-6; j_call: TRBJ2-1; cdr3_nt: TGTGCCAGCAGCTTCGGTACTAGCGGGAGGGGTTCCTACAATGAGCAGTTCTTC; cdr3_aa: CASSFGTSGRGSYNEQFF
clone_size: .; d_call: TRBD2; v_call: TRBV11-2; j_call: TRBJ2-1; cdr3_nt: TGTGCCAGCAGCCCCTCAGCGGGACTCTACAATGAGCAGTTCTTC; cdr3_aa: CASSPSAGLYNEQFF
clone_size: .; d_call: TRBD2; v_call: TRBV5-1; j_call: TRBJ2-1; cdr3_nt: TGCGCCAGCAGCTTGGGTTTCGGGCCTACTAGCGGATACAATGAGCAGTTCTTC; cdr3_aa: CASSLGFGPTSGYNEQFF
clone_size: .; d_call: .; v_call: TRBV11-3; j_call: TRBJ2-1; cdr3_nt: TGTGCCAGCAGAAGTAAACCCGGGGGTAGCTCCTACAATGAGCAGTTCTTC; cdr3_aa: CASRSKPGGSSYNEQFF
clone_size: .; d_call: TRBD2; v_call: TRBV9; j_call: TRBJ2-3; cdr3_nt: TGTGCCAGCAGTGACCGAGGGACTAGCAGCACAGATACGCAGTATTTT; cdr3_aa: CASSDRGTSSTDTQYF
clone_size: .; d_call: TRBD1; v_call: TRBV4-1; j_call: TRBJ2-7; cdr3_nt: TGCGCCAGCAGCCGCACCGGGACAGCACTCTCCTACGAGCAGTACTTC; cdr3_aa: CASSRTGTALSYEQYF
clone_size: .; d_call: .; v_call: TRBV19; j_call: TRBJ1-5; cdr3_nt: TGTGCCAGCGGACCGGGAGGGGAACAGCCCCAGCATTTT; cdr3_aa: CASGPGGEQPQHF
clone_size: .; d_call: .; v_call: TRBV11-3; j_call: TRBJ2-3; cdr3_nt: TGTGCCAGCAGCACCCGTTACGGGGATACGCAGTATTTT; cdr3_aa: CASSTRYGDTQYF
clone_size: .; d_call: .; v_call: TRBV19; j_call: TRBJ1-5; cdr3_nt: TGTGCCAGTAGTCCTGACTCCCAGTCTTCTCGACGTGCCCATTTT; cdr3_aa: CASSPDSQSSRRAHF
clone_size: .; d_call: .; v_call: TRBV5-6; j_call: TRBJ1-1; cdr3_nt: TGTGCCAGCAGCTGGAGGACTGAAGCTTTCTTT; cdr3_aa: CASSWRTEAFF
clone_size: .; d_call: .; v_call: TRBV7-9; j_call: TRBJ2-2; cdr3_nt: TGTGCCAGCAGCAACTTGCTGCTGTTTTTT; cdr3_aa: CASSNLLLFF
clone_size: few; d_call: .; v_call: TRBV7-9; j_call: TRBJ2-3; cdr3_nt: TGTGCCAGCAGCTTAGGGGTGGCGGACACAGATACGCAGTATTTT; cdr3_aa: CASSLGVADTDTQYF
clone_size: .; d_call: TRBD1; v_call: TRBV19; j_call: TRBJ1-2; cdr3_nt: TGTGCCAGTAGTCCCACAGGGGGCGCGCATGGCCACACCTTC; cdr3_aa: CASSPTGGAHGHTF
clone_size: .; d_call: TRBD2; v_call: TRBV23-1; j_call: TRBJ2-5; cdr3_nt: TGCGCCAGCAGTCCCCCGGTCCCCATCGCGGGAGGGCAAGAGACCCAGTACTTC; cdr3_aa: CASSPPVPIAGGQETQYF
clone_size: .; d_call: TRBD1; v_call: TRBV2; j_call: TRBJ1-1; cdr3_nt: TGTGCCAGCAAAGACAGGGGATTTATGAACACTGAAGCTTTCTTT; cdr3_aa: CASKDRGFMNTEAFF
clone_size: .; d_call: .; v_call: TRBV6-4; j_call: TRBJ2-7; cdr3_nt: TGTGCCAGCCTGGTGGACACCTCCTACGAGCAGTACTTC; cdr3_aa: CASLVDTSYEQYF
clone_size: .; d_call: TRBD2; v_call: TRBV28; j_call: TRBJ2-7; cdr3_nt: TGTGCCAGCAGTTCGACTAGCGGGAGGCGGAGGGAGCAGTACTTC; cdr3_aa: CASSSTSGRRREQYF
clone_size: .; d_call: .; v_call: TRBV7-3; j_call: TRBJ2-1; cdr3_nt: TGTGCCAGCACCACAGGAGTTAGTAGTGTCGATGAGCAGTTCTTC; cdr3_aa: CASTTGVSSVDEQFF
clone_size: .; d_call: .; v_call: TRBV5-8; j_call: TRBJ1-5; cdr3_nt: TGTGCCAGCAGCCCGATCGGTTTCCAGCCCCAGCATTTT; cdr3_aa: CASSPIGFQPQHF
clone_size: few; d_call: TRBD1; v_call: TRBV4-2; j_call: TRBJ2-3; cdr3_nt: TGTGCCAGCAGCCAAGGACAGGGGGCTAGCACAGATACGCAGTATTTT; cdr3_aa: CASSQGQGASTDTQYF
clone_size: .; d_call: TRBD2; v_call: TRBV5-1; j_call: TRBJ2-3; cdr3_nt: TGCGCCAGCAGCTTGCAACTAGCGGCAACAGATACGCAGTATTTT; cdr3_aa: CASSLQLAATDTQYF
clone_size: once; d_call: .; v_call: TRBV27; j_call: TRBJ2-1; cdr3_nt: TGTGCCAGCTCTCCATCGGACATCTACAATGAGCAGTTCTTC; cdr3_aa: CASSPSDIYNEQFF
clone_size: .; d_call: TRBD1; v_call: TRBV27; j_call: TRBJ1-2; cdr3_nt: TGTGCCAGCAGTTTACGCCGATCCGGGACAGGAGCACTTTATGGCTACACCTTC; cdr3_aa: CASSLRRSGTGALYGYTF
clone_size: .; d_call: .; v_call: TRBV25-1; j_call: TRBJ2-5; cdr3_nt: TGTGCCAGCAGTGAAGGAGGGAGGGAGACCCAGTACTTC; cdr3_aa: CASSEGGRETQYF
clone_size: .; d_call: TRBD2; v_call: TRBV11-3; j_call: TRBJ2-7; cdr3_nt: TGTGCCAGCAGCTTAGGACTAGCAAGCGAGCAGTACTTC; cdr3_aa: CASSLGLASEQYF
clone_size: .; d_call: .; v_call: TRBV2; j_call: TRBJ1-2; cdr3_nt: TGTGCCAGCAGTCCGACAGAGAACTATGGCTACACCTTC; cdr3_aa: CASSPTENYGYTF
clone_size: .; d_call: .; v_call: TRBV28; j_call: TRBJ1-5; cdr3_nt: TGTGCCAGCAGTTCGGACACTAGCAATCAGCCCCAGCATTTT; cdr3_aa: CASSSDTSNQPQHF
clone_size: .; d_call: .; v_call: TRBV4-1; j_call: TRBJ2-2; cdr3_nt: TGCGCCAGCAGCCAAGGAACAGGGGAGCTGTTTTTT; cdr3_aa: CASSQGTGELFF
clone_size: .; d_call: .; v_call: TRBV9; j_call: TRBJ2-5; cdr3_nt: TGTGCCAGCAGCGTCTCCCGGGGGGCTGGGGAGACCCAGTACTTC; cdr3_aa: CASSVSRGAGETQYF
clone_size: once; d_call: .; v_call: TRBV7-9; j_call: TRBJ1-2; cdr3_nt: TGTGCCAGCAGTGAGTTGTGGGGCAGGACCCCAAATAACTATGGCTACACCTTC; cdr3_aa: CASSELWGRTPNNYGYTF
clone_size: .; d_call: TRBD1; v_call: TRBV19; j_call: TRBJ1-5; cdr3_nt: TGTGCCAGTAAGGTTTTAACAGGGGGAGATCAGCCCCAGCATTTT; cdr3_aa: CASKVLTGGDQPQHF
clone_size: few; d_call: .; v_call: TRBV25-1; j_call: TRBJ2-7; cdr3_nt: TGTGCCAGCACCCGAGGGGGGGGCTACGAGCAGTACTTC; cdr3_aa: CASTRGGGYEQYF
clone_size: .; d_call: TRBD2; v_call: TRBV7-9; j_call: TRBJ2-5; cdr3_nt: TGTGCCAGCAGCTATAGCGGGAGTCCAGAGACCCAGTACTTC; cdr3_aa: CASSYSGSPETQYF
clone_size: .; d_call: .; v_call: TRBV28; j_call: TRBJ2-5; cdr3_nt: TGTGCCGTTGGGGGGGCAGGGGGCGACGGACAGACCCAGTACTTC; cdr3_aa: CAVGGAGGDGQTQYF
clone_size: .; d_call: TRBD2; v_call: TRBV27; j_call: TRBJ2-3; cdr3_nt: TGTGCCAGCTCTCAATCGGGGACTAGAGCAGATACGCAGTATTTT; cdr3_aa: CASSQSGTRADTQYF
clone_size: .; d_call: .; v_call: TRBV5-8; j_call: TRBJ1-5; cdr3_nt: TGTGCCAGCAGCTTGGGGCCGGGCGGGGAGCCCCAGCATTTT; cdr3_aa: CASSLGPGGEPQHF
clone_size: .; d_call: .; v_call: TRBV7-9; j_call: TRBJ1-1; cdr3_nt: TGTGCCAGCAGCTTAGTCGAGGACACTGAAGCTTTCTTT; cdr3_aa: CASSLVEDTEAFF